Listed here are 5 T cell receptor beta chains from one sample, sequenced in a study. Measured with immunoSEQ multiplex PCR; TCRdb has only the in-frame clones, and not every one. This table has 55,000 to 70,000 clones, around 93% appearing once. The sample was PBMCs. The receptors originated from a man aged 35 to 55 with rheumatoid arthritis.

The chain is built from TRBV18 and TRBJ2-7; TRBD1 is a possible D gene (6 bases). Germline CDR1 and CDR2: KGHSH and LQKENI. Trimming removed 5 bases at V and 4 bases at J, with 12 bases between. The CDR3 has 13 amino acids. CDR3 sequence: CASSLQGPYEQYF. The CDR3 DNA reads as TGTGCCAGCTCATTACAGGGCCCGTACGAGCAGTACTTC.

The V call is TRBV7-9, the J call TRBJ2-5; D uncertain. This CDR3 comprises 13 residues. Germline assignment: CDR1 SEHNR and CDR2 FQNEAQ (reference sequence). V was clipped by 6 bases and J by 3 bases, with 11 bases between them. CDR3 in amino acids: CASSLSGEETQYF. In nucleotides, the CDR3 is TGTGCCAGCAGTCTGAGTGGCGAAGAGACCCAGTACTTC. The full variable domain, rest sourced from reference TRBV7-9 and TRBJ2-5, is DTGVSQNPRHKITKRGQNVTFRCDPISEHNRLYWYRQTLGQGPEFLTYFQNEAQLEKSRLLSDRFSAERPKGSFSTLEIQRTEQGDSAMYLCASSLSGEETQYFGPGTRLLVL.

The chain recombines TRBV18 with TRBJ2-2; TRBD2 matches 7 bases. CDR3 size: 16 residues. The germline gives CDR1 KGHSH, CDR2 LQKENI. Losses at the gene ends were 5 bases for V and 2 bases for J; bases not matched to a gene: 8. The CDR3: CASSSTSASNTGELFF. The CDR3 region has the DNA TGTGCCAGCTCATCCACTAGCGCGAGTAACACCGGGGAGCTGTTTTTT.

The J gene is TRBJ2-6, the V gene TRBV7-3; 7 bases are a match to TRBD1. Germline trimming cut 3 bases from V and 0 bases from J; bases unmatched to any gene: 2. Germline V CDR1 and CDR2: SGHTA, FQGTGA. This CDR3 spans 16 amino acids. CDR3 amino acids: CASSFRQGSGANVLTF. The CDR3 DNA sequence: TGTGCCAGCAGCTTCCGACAGGGCTCTGGGGCCAACGTCCTGACTTTC. The full variable domain, in which reference TRBV7-3 and TRBJ2-6 provide the parts outside the CDR3, is GAGVSQTPSNKVTEKGKYVELRCDPISGHTALYWYRQSLGQGPEFLIYFQGTGAADDSGLPNDRFFAVRPEGSVSTLKIQRTERGDSAVYLCASSFRQGSGANVLTFGAGSRLTVL.

The V and J genes are TRBV10-3 and TRBJ2-2; D is undetermined. The CDR3 loop spans 14 amino acids. Germline loops: CDR1 ENHRY, CDR2 SYGVKD. V was trimmed by 0 bases and J by 2 bases, leaving 4 bases between them. CDR3 bases: TGTGCCATCAGTGAGTCGACAAACACCGGGGAGCTGTTTTTT. Translated, it gives CAISESTNTGELFF.